Included here is one TCR beta chain sequence, with context. Its target is unknown. Per the germline V gene, CDR1 is SGHAT and CDR2 is FQNNGV. Trimming cost V 3 bases and J 10 bases; bases outside gene matches: 4. This CDR3 region has 14 residues. These data come from a study of T cell responses to AZD1222 COVID-19 vaccine. Study-level results: Females made up more of the donors, who were largely white British, and clonal diversity may have come out too low. Only a handful of AZD1222 recipients, six or seven in all, had baseline seropositivity.

TCRdb keeps only in-frame clones here, not all; method: immunoSEQ multiplex PCR. The table includes about 160,000 clones, 90% to 95% detected once. The clonotype was recovered from an adult in good health. Specimen: peripheral blood, collected on day 0 of MenACWY control vaccination. The rearrangement links TRBV11-2 to TRBJ1-4, with TRBD1 matching over 11 bases. The chain's CDR3 is CASSFMDRGRKLFF. In nucleotides, the CDR3 is TGTGCCAGCAGCTTTATGGACAGGGGGCGAAAACTGTTTTTT.